These T cell receptor beta chains were read from a single sample in a study of cytomegalovirus exposure and HLA in healthy donors. Data came from immunoSEQ multiplex PCR; TCRdb stores just in-frame clones and leaves some out. The table shows some 110,000 clones, with approximately 12% occurring only once. Sequencing was done on a sample of PBMCs. These receptors came from a man in his forties in good health and CMV-seropositive. Both conserved end residues are trimmed from each CDR3.

>TRBJ1-1|TRBV29-1
SYTWGPNTEAF
>TRBJ2-7|TRBV6-5
ASSLRDRYEQY
>TRBJ2-6|TRBV4-2
ASSQDRGVGANVLT
>TRBJ2-7|TRBV11-2
ASSWGLNSYEQY
>TRBJ2-5|TRBV6-1
ASSEAWAGTGLEETQY
>TRBJ1-2|TRBV6-4
ASKKGQGTPGYT
>TRBJ1-1|TRBV5-1
ASSSQGGGTEAF
>TRBJ2-1|TRBV11-3
ASSLAGGGNEQF
>TRBJ1-2|TRBV7-2
ASSLGAGKGSYGYT
>TRBJ1-2|TRBV25-1
ASSLGNSYYGYT
>TRBJ1-3|TRBV7-6
ASSLAGARWGNTIY
>TRBJ2-4|TRBV19
ASSVTRDIQY
>TRBJ1-1|TRBV18
ASSRDTGTNTEAF
>TRBJ2-7|TRBV10-2
ASSEQGSYEQY
>TRBJ1-2|TRBV5-4
ASSVGQDPWGYT
>TRBJ2-5|TRBV7-7
ASSLTSRYQETQY
>TRBJ2-7|TRBV27
ASSLSLAGGPTRAEQY
>TRBJ1-2|TRBV7-3
ASSLGQNDGYT
>TRBJ2-7|TRBV5-1
ASSSGGSSYEQY
>TRBJ1-1|TRBV6-1
ASSEVLGEAVAF
>TRBJ2-7|TRBV5-1
ASSLEGQGLSFYEQY
>TRBJ2-1|TRBV29-1
SVTSSSYNEQF
>TRBJ1-2|TRBV27
ASSFPGNNGYT
>TRBJ2-7|TRBV4-1
ASSHLRTATGPYEQY
>TRBJ2-7|TRBV6-5
ASSRGGEDYEQY
>TRBJ1-1|TRBV5-4
ASSLVPSRGTEAF
>TRBJ1-1|TRBV28
ASSTPGHGNTEAF
>TRBJ1-1|TRBV27
ASSPLGRRDTEAF
>TRBJ2-5|TRBV6-6
ASSGLGDGETQY
>TRBJ2-7|TRBV5-5
ASRFGRGEQY